The T cell receptor beta chain described here comes from a study of T cell clonality in common variable immunodeficiency. General study points: Shared TCRbeta clones were fewer between CVID subjects than controls. Reportedly, TCR beta sequences from common variable immunodeficiency showed fewer deletions and N-nucleotide insertions.

Method: immunoSEQ multiplex PCR; TCRdb's copy keeps in-frame clones and lacks some. The sample shows tens of thousands of clones, none of them appearing just once. This clone was counted at least ten times. Its antigen is not known. The missing CDR3 end, 3 residues past where the read stops, is filled in from the germline J gene. Germline loops: CDR1 SNHLY, CDR2 FYNNEI. The germline V and J ends were trimmed by 10 bases and 3 bases, with 25 bases remaining between them. The CDR3 has 16 amino acids. This TCR was sampled from a person between 18 and 69 years old in good health. This chain uses TRBV2 with TRBJ2-7; a weak D match, TRBD1 (6 bases). The sample was peripheral blood mononuclear cells. The CDR3: CATPKGVGNGSYEQYF. Partial CDR3 DNA: TGTGCCACTCCTAAGGGGGTGGGGAACGGAAGCTACGAG. Combining the CDR3 with reference TRBV2 and TRBJ2-7 gives the whole variable domain EPEVTQTPSHQVTQMGQEVILRCVPISNHLYFYWYRQILGQKVEFLVSFYNNEISEKSEIFDDQFSVERPDGSNFTLKIRSTKLEDSAMYFCATPKGVGNGSYEQYFGPGTRLTVT.